This is a list of T cell receptor beta chains from one sample in a study of OX40 agonist ivuxolimab in advanced cancers. The assay was immunoSEQ multiplex PCR, and TCRdb's table has in-frame clones only and misses some. The repertoire has under 100,000 clones, about nine tenths of them found once; the top ten carry 11%. The sample was CD4+ or CD8+ T cells sorted from blood, taken in a trial of the OX40 agonist ivuxolimab. These receptors all come from an adult with an advanced solid tumor such as melanoma, head and neck, liver or kidney cancer. Both conserved end residues are trimmed from each CDR3. A D gene is named only where the DNA matches it firmly.

CDR3aa	len	v_gene	j_gene	d_gene
SVAHGNHQPQH	11	TRBV29-1	TRBJ1-5	.
ASSQAGGQAGGYT	13	TRBV4-2	TRBJ1-2	.
ASSLTRGEYEKLF	13	TRBV27	TRBJ1-4	.
ASSSMEGPGDTQY	13	TRBV7-3	TRBJ2-3	.
SVAGGPQETQY	11	TRBV29-1	TRBJ2-5	.
ASSSPYEQY	9	TRBV27	TRBJ2-7	.
ASSQDGRGLMAHEQY	15	TRBV4-1	TRBJ2-7	.
ASSPWTGYETQY	12	TRBV4-1	TRBJ2-5	TRBD1
ASSFGGSSYEQY	12	TRBV27	TRBJ2-7	TRBD2
ASSQVEGVFYEQY	13	TRBV5-4	TRBJ2-7	.
ASSLEGRVQETQY	13	TRBV11-2	TRBJ2-5	.
ASSSGGVETQY	11	TRBV6-5	TRBJ2-5	.
ASSYAESGNIQY	12	TRBV6-6	TRBJ2-4	.
ASSLGQATFYGYT	13	TRBV25-1	TRBJ1-2	TRBD1
ASQDYEQY	8	TRBV6-5	TRBJ2-7	.
ASSIHISGRGKTDTQY	16	TRBV19	TRBJ2-3	.
ASSLAGENTEAF	12	TRBV7-6	TRBJ1-1	.
ASSDMLHTEAF	11	TRBV6-4	TRBJ1-1	.
ASLSWTGGRYGYT	13	TRBV6-5	TRBJ1-2	TRBD1
ASSLVTGRDTQY	12	TRBV5-1	TRBJ2-3	.
ASSIIGLDYGYT	12	TRBV19	TRBJ1-2	.
ASSSSGTGFHEQY	13	TRBV5-1	TRBJ2-7	TRBD1
ASSLASGKGYGYT	13	TRBV7-9	TRBJ1-2	.
ASSQERGIGFGAQY	14	TRBV4-3	TRBJ2-3	TRBD2
ASSLSGAEAF	10	TRBV7-6	TRBJ1-1	.
ASGWAGGNQPQH	12	TRBV12-5	TRBJ1-5	TRBD1
ASSYQILENEQF	12	TRBV6-5	TRBJ2-1	.
ASSWDSTNYGYT	12	TRBV6-6	TRBJ1-2	.
ASSYSTGRNLYEQY	14	TRBV6-5	TRBJ2-7	.
ASSSPVEDPYEQY	13	TRBV5-1	TRBJ2-7	.
ASSGGAQPYEQY	12	TRBV6-5	TRBJ2-7	.
ASSLGAGRYNEQF	13	TRBV5-6	TRBJ2-1	.
ASSSADRAYGYT	12	TRBV27	TRBJ1-2	TRBD1
ASSLFEGAESDTQY	14	TRBV7-3	TRBJ2-3	.
ASSQGDNEQF	10	TRBV6-4	TRBJ2-1	.
ASGEGSSSYNEQF	13	TRBV2	TRBJ2-1	TRBD2
ASSHGSNGEQY	11	TRBV6-5	TRBJ2-7	.
ASSLAGGAEAF	11	TRBV5-4	TRBJ1-1	TRBD1
ASSYVQGYYEQY	12	TRBV6-5	TRBJ2-7	.
ASRPQGVANEQF	12	TRBV5-1	TRBJ2-1	TRBD1
ASSEAGGRETQY	12	TRBV10-2	TRBJ2-5	TRBD2
ASSKTREDTGELF	13	TRBV6-4	TRBJ2-2	.
ASSFPGGYEQY	11	TRBV6-6	TRBJ2-7	TRBD1
ASSYSTDRGGQPQH	14	TRBV6-9	TRBJ1-5	TRBD1
ASSETGFGETQY	12	TRBV2	TRBJ2-5	.
ASSPRRGTASGNTIY	15	TRBV7-2	TRBJ1-3	TRBD1
SALGGGEQF	9	TRBV20-1	TRBJ2-1	.
ASRAGTRSTDTQY	13	TRBV27	TRBJ2-3	.
ASSYIEGPTGELF	13	TRBV6-5	TRBJ2-2	.
ASSSHSYDYGYT	12	TRBV27	TRBJ1-2	.
ASSFRQGETGELF	13	TRBV5-1	TRBJ2-2	TRBD1